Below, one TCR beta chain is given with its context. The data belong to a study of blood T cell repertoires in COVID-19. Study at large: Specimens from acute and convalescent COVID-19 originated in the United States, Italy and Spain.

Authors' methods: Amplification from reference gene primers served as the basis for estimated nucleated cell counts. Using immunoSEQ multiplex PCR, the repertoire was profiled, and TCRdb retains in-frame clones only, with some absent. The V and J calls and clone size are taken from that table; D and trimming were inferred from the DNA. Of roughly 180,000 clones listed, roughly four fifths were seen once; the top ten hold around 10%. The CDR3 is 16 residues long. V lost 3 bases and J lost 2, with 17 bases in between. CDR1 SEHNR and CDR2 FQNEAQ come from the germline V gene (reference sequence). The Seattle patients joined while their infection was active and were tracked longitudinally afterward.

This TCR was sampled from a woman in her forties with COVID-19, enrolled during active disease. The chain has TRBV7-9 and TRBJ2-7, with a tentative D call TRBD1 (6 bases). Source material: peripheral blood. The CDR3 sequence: CASSFEGTGSPYEQYF. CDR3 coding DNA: TGTGCCAGCAGCTTTGAGGGTACAGGGTCCCCCTACGAGCAGTACTTC.